This entry describes one TCR beta chain. The method was immunoSEQ multiplex PCR; TCRdb's version includes in-frame clones alone and lacks a portion of them. The table lists approximately 100,000 clones, approximately 90% of them singletons, with approximately 0.57% in the top ten. This sample stems from a study of a mutant IDH1 vaccine in newly diagnosed glioma. Time point meaning: baseline, week 1 (first vaccination visit). Treatment meaning: pre-vaccination baseline after standard-of-care therapy. Germline V gives CDR1 MGHRA, CDR2 YSYEKL. The CDR3 covers 14 residues. Trimming removed 4 bases from V and 1 base from J, with 9 bases in between.

The specimen comprised PBMCs, sampled from a glioma patient treated with radiotherapy, temozolomide or both. The source is a woman between 50 and 59 years old with glioma. The rearrangement joins TRBV4-1 to TRBJ2-3; D is unresolved. CDR3 in amino acids: CASSLLSGTDTQYF. The CDR3 coding sequence is TGCGCCAGCAGCCTTTTATCGGGCACAGATACGCAGTATTTT.